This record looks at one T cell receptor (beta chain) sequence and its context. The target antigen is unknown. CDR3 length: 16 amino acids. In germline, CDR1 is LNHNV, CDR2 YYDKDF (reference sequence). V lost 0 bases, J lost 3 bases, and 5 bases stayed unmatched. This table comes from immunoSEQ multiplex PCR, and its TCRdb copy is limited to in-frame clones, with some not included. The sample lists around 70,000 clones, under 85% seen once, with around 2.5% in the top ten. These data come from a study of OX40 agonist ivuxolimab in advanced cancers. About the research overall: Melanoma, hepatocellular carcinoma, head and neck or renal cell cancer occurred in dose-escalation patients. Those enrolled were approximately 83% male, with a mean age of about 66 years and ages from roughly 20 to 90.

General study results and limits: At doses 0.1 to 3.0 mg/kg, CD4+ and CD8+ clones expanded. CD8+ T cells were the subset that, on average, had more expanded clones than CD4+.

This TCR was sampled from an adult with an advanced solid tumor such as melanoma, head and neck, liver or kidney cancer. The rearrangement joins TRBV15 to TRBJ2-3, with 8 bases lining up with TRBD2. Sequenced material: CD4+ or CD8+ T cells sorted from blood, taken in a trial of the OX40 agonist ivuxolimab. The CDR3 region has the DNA TGTGCCACCAGCAGAGATCTAGGCGGGAGGACAGATACGCAGTATTTT. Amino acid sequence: CATSRDLGGRTDTQYF.